These T cell receptor beta chains were read from a single sample in a study of blood T cell repertoires in COVID-19. Sequencing used immunoSEQ multiplex PCR; TCRdb keeps in-frame clones, though not all of them. The sample holds more than 200,000 clones, over 75% seen once. Sequences were obtained from PBMCs or T cells enriched from blood (not recorded which). The source of these receptors is a man aged 25 to 40 in a cohort exposed to, infected with or recovered from COVID-19 (not recorded which). Each CDR3 is given without its conserved first and last residue.

V: TRBV10-2
CDR3: ASSESWESHTQY

V: TRBV5-1
CDR3: ASSWMGLLTDTQY

V: TRBV28
CDR3: ASGGTELGGDTQY

V: TRBV11-3
CDR3: ASSLGASGRTAQETQY

V: TRBV29-1
CDR3: SVEGLAGISSYNEQF

V: TRBV19
CDR3: ASSIDRQGGRNQPQH

V: TRBV19
CDR3: ASSITGSGNTIY

V: TRBV2
CDR3: ASSEAPSGLSDTQY

V: TRBV6-5
CDR3: ASSSTGLSTDTQY

V: TRBV28
CDR3: ASSGQGRYGYT

V: TRBV3-1/TRBV3-2
CDR3: ASSHGNLQNSPLH

V: TRBV4-1
CDR3: ASSQDSSGLARQF

V: TRBV19
CDR3: ASSPTGTGNTEAF

V: TRBV5-1
CDR3: ASSPGTGQVPGYT

V: TRBV28
CDR3: ASSLSGFREFEQY

V: TRBV12-3/TRBV12-4
CDR3: ASTQDYQETQY

V: TRBV5-1
CDR3: ASSLEGQGRTEAF

V: TRBV11-1
CDR3: ASSFGTGQVTEAF

V: TRBV7-2
CDR3: ASSLRGIPDGQY

V: TRBV7-9
CDR3: ASSLYRTGGKDTQY

V: TRBV7-8
CDR3: ASTRVSGITYEQF

V: TRBV7-2
CDR3: ASSPETTGWTPLH

V: TRBV7-9
CDR3: ASSSDYGYT

V: TRBV5-6
CDR3: ASSSLADTSSAEQY

V: TRBV19
CDR3: ASSPGRGIDEQY

V: TRBV3-1/TRBV3-2
CDR3: ASSQLALNEQF

V: TRBV27
CDR3: ASSLGRGLQVGYT

V: TRBV5-1
CDR3: ASSLALASTGELF

V: TRBV7-9
CDR3: ASPNETGPGELF

V: TRBV29-1
CDR3: SVATGGLDEQY

V: TRBV10-1
CDR3: ASSDNPSMADTQY

V: TRBV11-2
CDR3: ASSLGQGGREQY

V: TRBV18
CDR3: ASSPVGPGSGTEAF

V: TRBV28
CDR3: ASSSPPQANYGYT

V: TRBV30
CDR3: AWSVEVDRTRVSYEQY